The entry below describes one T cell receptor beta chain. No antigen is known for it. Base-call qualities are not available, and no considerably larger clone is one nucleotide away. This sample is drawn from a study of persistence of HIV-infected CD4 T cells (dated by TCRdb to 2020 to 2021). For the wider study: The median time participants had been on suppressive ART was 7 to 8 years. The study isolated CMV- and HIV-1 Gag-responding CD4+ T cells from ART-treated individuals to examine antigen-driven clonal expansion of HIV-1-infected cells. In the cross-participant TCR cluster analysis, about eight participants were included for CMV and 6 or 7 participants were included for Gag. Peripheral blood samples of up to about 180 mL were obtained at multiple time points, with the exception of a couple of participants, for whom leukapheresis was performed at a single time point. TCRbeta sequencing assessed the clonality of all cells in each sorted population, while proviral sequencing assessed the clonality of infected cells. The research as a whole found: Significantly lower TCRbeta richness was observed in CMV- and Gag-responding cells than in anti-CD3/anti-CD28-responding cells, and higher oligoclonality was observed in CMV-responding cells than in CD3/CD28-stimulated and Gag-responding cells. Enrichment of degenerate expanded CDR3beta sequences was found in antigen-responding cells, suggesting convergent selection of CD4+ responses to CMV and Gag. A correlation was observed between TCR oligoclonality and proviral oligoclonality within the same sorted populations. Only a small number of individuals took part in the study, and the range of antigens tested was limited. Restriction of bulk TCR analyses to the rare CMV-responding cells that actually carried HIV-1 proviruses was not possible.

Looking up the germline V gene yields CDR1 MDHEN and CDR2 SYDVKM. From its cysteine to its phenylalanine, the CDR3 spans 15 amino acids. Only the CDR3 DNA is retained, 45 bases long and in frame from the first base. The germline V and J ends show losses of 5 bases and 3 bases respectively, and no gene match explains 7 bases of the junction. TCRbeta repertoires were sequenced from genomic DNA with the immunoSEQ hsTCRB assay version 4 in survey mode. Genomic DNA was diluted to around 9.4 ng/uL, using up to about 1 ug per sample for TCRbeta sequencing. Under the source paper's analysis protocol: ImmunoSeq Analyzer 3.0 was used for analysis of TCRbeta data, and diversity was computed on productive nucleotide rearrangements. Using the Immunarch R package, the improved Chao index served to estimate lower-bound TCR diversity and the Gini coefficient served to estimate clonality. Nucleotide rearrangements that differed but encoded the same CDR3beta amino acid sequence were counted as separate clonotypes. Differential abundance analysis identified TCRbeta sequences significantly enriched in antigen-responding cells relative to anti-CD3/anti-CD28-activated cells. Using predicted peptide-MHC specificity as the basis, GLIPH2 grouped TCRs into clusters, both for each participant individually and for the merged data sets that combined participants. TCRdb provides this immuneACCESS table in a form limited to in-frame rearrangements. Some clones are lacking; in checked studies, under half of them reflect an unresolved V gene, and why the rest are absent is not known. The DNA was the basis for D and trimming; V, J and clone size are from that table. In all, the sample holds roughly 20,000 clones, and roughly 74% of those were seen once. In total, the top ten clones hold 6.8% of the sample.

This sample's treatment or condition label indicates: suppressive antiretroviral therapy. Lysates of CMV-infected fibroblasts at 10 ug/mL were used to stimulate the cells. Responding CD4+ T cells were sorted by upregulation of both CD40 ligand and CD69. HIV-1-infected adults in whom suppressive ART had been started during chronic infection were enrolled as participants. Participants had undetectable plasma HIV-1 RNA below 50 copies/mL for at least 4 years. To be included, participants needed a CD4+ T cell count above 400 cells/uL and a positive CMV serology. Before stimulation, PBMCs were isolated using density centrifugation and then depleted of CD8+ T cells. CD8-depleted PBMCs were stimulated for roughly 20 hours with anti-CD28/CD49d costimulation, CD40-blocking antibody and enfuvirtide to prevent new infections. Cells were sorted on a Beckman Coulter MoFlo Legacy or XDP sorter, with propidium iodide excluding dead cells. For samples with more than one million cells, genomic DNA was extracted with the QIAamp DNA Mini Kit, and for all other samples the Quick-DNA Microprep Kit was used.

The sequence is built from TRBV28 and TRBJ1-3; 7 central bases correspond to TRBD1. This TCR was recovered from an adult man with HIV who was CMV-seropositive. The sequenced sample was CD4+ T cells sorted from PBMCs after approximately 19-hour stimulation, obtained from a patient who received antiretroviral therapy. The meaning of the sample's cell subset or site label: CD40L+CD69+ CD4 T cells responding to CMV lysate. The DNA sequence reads TGTGCCAGCAGTCGGCGACAGGGTAATGGAAACACCATATATTTT. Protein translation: CASSRRQGNGNTIYF.